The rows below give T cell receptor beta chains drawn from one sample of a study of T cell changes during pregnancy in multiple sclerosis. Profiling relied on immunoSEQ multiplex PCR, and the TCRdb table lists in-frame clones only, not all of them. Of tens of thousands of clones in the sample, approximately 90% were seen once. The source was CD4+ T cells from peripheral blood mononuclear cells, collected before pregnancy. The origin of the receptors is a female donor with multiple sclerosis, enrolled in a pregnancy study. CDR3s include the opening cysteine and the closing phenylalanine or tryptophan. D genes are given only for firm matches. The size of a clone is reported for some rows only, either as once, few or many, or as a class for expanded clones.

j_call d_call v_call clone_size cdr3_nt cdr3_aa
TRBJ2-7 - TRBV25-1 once TGTGCCAGCAGTGATATACAGGGTAGTCGCGAGCAGTACTTC CASSDIQGSREQYF
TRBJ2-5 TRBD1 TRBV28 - TGTGCCAGCATCAAAGGTCCCGGGACAGGGAAGGAGACCCAGTACTTC CASIKGPGTGKETQYF
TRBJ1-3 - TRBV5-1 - TGCGCCAGCAGCTTATCCGGGGACTCTGGAAACACCATATATTTT CASSLSGDSGNTIYF
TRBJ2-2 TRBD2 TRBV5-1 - TGCGCCAGCAGCTGGGGACTAGGGAACACCGGGGAGCTGTTTTTT CASSWGLGNTGELFF
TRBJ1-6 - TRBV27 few TGTGCCAGCAGTTTTGGCGGACCCCTCCACTTT CASSFGGPLHF
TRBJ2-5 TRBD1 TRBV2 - TGTGCCAGCCAGGGACAGCCCCAAGAGACCCAGTACTTC CASQGQPQETQYF
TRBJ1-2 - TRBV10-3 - TGTGCCATCAGTGAGCAGGGGTACTATGGCTACACCTTC CAISEQGYYGYTF
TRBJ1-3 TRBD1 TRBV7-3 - TGTGCCAGCGGCACCCGGACAGGGGACACCATATATTTT CASGTRTGDTIYF
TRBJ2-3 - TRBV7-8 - TGTGCCAGCAGCTTAGACCTGGCAGGGGGCACAGATACGCAGTATTTT CASSLDLAGGTDTQYF
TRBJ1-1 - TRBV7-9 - TGTGCCAGCAGCGCCTTGACAGGATCTGAAGCTTTCTTT CASSALTGSEAFF
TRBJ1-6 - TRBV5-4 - TGTGCCAGCAGCTTTAGGGGTGAGCCATCACCCCTCCACTTT CASSFRGEPSPLHF
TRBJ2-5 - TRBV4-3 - TGCGCCAGCAGCTTAAAAAGAGGGGAGACCCAGTACTTC CASSLKRGETQYF
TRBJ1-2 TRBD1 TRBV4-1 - TGCGCCAGCAGCCAAGAACAGGGGATCTATGGCTACACCTTC CASSQEQGIYGYTF
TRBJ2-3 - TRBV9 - TGTGCCAGCAGCGAGACTTGGACTCCAGATACGCAGTATTTT CASSETWTPDTQYF
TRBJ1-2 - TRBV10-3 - TGTGCCATCAGCGCCCCTTGGGCGCAGGGGAAGGAGAATGGCTACACCTTC CAISAPWAQGKENGYTF
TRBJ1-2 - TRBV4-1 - TGCGCCAGCAGCCACGGGGATAACTATGGCTACACCTTC CASSHGDNYGYTF
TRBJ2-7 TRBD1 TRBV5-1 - TGCGCCAGCAAGGGGCAGGGGGACACTTACGAGCAGTACTTC CASKGQGDTYEQYF
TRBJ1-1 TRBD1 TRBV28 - TGTGCCAGCAGCTCGACAGGGCTGAACACTGAAGCTTTCTTT CASSSTGLNTEAFF
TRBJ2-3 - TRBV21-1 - TGTGCCAGCAGCGCCCAGGACAGGGTTAAGCCCCCAACAGATACGCAGTATTTT CASSAQDRVKPPTDTQYF
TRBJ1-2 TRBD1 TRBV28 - TGTGCCAGCGAACTAGAGGGGGCGCGAGGCTACACCTTC CASELEGARGYTF
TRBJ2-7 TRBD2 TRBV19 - TGTGCCAGTAGTCCCTGGGGGGGCTACGAGCAGTACTTC CASSPWGGYEQYF
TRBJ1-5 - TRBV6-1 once TGTGCCAGCAAAACAGGAGTGAGCCAGCCCCAGCATTTT CASKTGVSQPQHF
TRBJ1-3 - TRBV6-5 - TGTGCCAGCTCACTGGGGGGAGGGCCGGGAAACACCATATATTTT CASSLGGGPGNTIYF
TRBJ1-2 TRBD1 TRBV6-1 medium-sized TGTGCCACAGGAGATACAGGGGGAGCTAACTATGGCTACACCTTC CATGDTGGANYGYTF
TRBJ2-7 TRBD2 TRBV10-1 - TGCGCCAGCAGTGAGTCGACGGGGGGGACAAAGCAGTACTTC CASSESTGGTKQYF
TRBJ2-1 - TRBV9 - TGTGCCAGCAGCGTAGGCGGGATCTACAATGAGCAGTTCTTC CASSVGGIYNEQFF
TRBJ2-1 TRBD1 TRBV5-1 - TGCGCCAGCAGCTCCGGGGGACAGGGGGCTTTGATTGAGCAGTTCTTC CASSSGGQGALIEQFF
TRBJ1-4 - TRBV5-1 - TGCGCCAGCAGCTTGGGCCCGGCGGGGGAAAAACTGTTTTTT CASSLGPAGEKLFF
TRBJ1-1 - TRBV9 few TGTGCCAGCACCCTCGGGGGGGCAGTGAACACTGAAGCTTTCTTT CASTLGGAVNTEAFF
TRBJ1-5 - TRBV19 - TGTGCCAGTAGAAACGCCCCGAACACAGGGTGGAATCTTTATAGCAATCAGCCCCAGCATTTT CASRNAPNTGWNLYSNQPQHF
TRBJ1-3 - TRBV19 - TGTGCCAGTAGGATTAACAGGGCACCTGGAAACACCATATATTTT CASRINRAPGNTIYF
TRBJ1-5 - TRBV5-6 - TGTGCCAGCAGCTTGGGGCCCGATCAGCCCCAGCATTTT CASSLGPDQPQHF
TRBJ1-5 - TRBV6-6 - TGTGCCAGCAGTTTCCATCTAGGTAGCAATCAGCCCCAGCATTTT CASSFHLGSNQPQHF
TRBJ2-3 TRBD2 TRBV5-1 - TGCGCCAGCAGCTTGGGGCCAGCGGGGGGGCAAGATACGCAGTATTTT CASSLGPAGGQDTQYF
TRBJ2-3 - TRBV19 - TGTGCCAGTAGTATTTCTGGGGCCGCGACAGATACGCAGTATTTT CASSISGAATDTQYF
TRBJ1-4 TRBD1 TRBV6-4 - TGTGCCAGCAGGTCCAGTAAACAGGGGACGGGCGAAAAACTGTTTTTT CASRSSKQGTGEKLFF
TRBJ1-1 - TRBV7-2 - TGTGCCAGCAGCCCAGGCGGGGGAATGAACACTGAAGCTTTCTTT CASSPGGGMNTEAFF
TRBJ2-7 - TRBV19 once TGTGCCAGTAGGGACGGAGGATCGGAGTACGAGCAGTACTTC CASRDGGSEYEQYF
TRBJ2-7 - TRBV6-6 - TGTGCCAGCAGTTACGACAACGAGCAGTACTTC CASSYDNEQYF